Listed below are T cell receptor beta chains from one sample, sequenced in a study of cytomegalovirus exposure and HLA in healthy donors. Profiled with immunoSEQ multiplex PCR; TCRdb holds only in-frame clones, not every one. The data contain about 160,000 clones, 84% of them singletons. Specimen: PBMCs. The receptors stem from a boy between 2 and 15 years old in good health and CMV-seronegative. Each CDR3 is given with its conserved first and last residue. Fields, in order: V gene, clone size, J gene, D gene, CDR3 DNA, CDR3 protein. A D gene is named only where the DNA matches it firmly. The size field is filled for only some rows; it gives once, few, many or a size class.

V gene: TRBV28; clone size: NA; J gene: TRBJ1-1; D gene: NA; CDR3 DNA: TGTGCCAGCAGTTTGAGTATAGGGGGGAACACTGAAGCTTTCTTT; CDR3 protein: CASSLSIGGNTEAFF
V gene: TRBV4-1; clone size: NA; J gene: TRBJ2-7; D gene: TRBD2; CDR3 DNA: TGCGCCAGCAGCCAAGATAGACTAGCGGGGTACGAGCAGTACTTC; CDR3 protein: CASSQDRLAGYEQYF
V gene: TRBV19; clone size: NA; J gene: TRBJ1-1; D gene: NA; CDR3 DNA: TGTGCCAGCCGTTTGAAGGGAGGGACTGAAGCTTTCTTT; CDR3 protein: CASRLKGGTEAFF
V gene: TRBV6-1; clone size: NA; J gene: TRBJ1-4; D gene: NA; CDR3 DNA: TGTGCCAGCTTCAGGGACAATAATGAAAAACTGTTTTTT; CDR3 protein: CASFRDNNEKLFF
V gene: TRBV7-9; clone size: NA; J gene: TRBJ2-1; D gene: TRBD2; CDR3 DNA: TGTGCCAGCAGCAAACTAGCGGGAGAATTAGAGCAGTTCTTC; CDR3 protein: CASSKLAGELEQFF
V gene: TRBV5-5; clone size: NA; J gene: TRBJ1-5; D gene: TRBD1; CDR3 DNA: TGTGCCAGCAGCTCTCGGACAGGGATAATAAATCAGCCCCAGCATTTT; CDR3 protein: CASSSRTGIINQPQHF
V gene: TRBV7-9; clone size: NA; J gene: TRBJ2-3; D gene: NA; CDR3 DNA: TGTGCCAGCACCTCTAGCCCAGATACGCAGTATTTT; CDR3 protein: CASTSSPDTQYF
V gene: TRBV7-9; clone size: NA; J gene: TRBJ1-2; D gene: TRBD1; CDR3 DNA: TGTGCCAGCAGCTTAGTGGAAGGGGGCCTCTATGGCTACACCTTC; CDR3 protein: CASSLVEGGLYGYTF
V gene: TRBV5-4; clone size: NA; J gene: TRBJ2-3; D gene: TRBD2; CDR3 DNA: TGTGCCAGCAGCTTGAAGAGCGGGAGGTATGCAGATACGCAGTATTTT; CDR3 protein: CASSLKSGRYADTQYF
V gene: TRBV7-9; clone size: NA; J gene: TRBJ2-1; D gene: TRBD2; CDR3 DNA: TGTGCCAGCAGCTTAAGCGGGAGCCTCTACAATGAGCAGTTCTTC; CDR3 protein: CASSLSGSLYNEQFF
V gene: TRBV7-9; clone size: NA; J gene: TRBJ1-1; D gene: NA; CDR3 DNA: TGTGCCAGCAGCACGGGAGAACACACTGAAGCTTTCTTT; CDR3 protein: CASSTGEHTEAFF
V gene: TRBV7-9; clone size: NA; J gene: TRBJ2-3; D gene: TRBD2; CDR3 DNA: TGTGCCAGCAGGACTAGCGGGAGCACAGATACGCAGTATTTT; CDR3 protein: CASRTSGSTDTQYF
V gene: TRBV28; clone size: NA; J gene: TRBJ1-1; D gene: NA; CDR3 DNA: TGTGCCAGCAGTGTCGGACTGAACATGAACACTGAAGCTTTCTTT; CDR3 protein: CASSVGLNMNTEAFF
V gene: TRBV9; clone size: once; J gene: TRBJ2-3; D gene: TRBD2; CDR3 DNA: TGTGCCAGCAGCCCCCCCATAGCGGGCCTCACAGATACGCAGTATTTT; CDR3 protein: CASSPPIAGLTDTQYF
V gene: TRBV9; clone size: NA; J gene: TRBJ2-1; D gene: NA; CDR3 DNA: TGTGCCAGCCAACTAGGAAATGAGCAGTTCTTC; CDR3 protein: CASQLGNEQFF
V gene: TRBV5-1; clone size: NA; J gene: TRBJ2-5; D gene: TRBD1; CDR3 DNA: TGCGCCAGCAGCTTGGGGGGGACAGTAAACCAAGAGACCCAGTACTTC; CDR3 protein: CASSLGGTVNQETQYF
V gene: TRBV5-1; clone size: NA; J gene: TRBJ1-2; D gene: TRBD1; CDR3 DNA: TGCGCCAGCAGCTTAAACGCCGGGACAGAGTATGGCTACACCTTC; CDR3 protein: CASSLNAGTEYGYTF
V gene: TRBV2; clone size: few; J gene: TRBJ2-4; D gene: NA; CDR3 DNA: TGTGCCAGCAGTGAAACAGGGTGGGGCAAAAACATTCAGTACTTC; CDR3 protein: CASSETGWGKNIQYF
V gene: TRBV28; clone size: NA; J gene: TRBJ2-7; D gene: NA; CDR3 DNA: TGTGCCAGCAGTACAGATTCGATGTCCTACGAGCAGTACTTC; CDR3 protein: CASSTDSMSYEQYF
V gene: TRBV4-1; clone size: NA; J gene: TRBJ2-7; D gene: TRBD2; CDR3 DNA: TGCGCCAGCAGCCCGGGCGGGACAGCGGGAGGATTCTACGAGCAGTACTTC; CDR3 protein: CASSPGGTAGGFYEQYF
V gene: TRBV13; clone size: NA; J gene: TRBJ1-1; D gene: TRBD1; CDR3 DNA: TGTGCCAGCAGCTTCGGGGACAGGCTAAACATGAACACTGAAGCTTTCTTT; CDR3 protein: CASSFGDRLNMNTEAFF
V gene: TRBV23-1; clone size: NA; J gene: TRBJ2-1; D gene: TRBD2; CDR3 DNA: TGCGCCAGCAGTCAATCGGGCGGGAGATTGTATGAGCAGTTCTTC; CDR3 protein: CASSQSGGRLYEQFF
V gene: TRBV4-1; clone size: NA; J gene: TRBJ1-2; D gene: NA; CDR3 DNA: TGCGCCAGCAGCCGTCAGGGGTACTATGGCTACACCTTC; CDR3 protein: CASSRQGYYGYTF
V gene: TRBV27; clone size: NA; J gene: TRBJ2-7; D gene: TRBD2; CDR3 DNA: TGTGCCAGCAGTCAACTAGCGGGCCATGCCTACGAGCAGTACTTC; CDR3 protein: CASSQLAGHAYEQYF
V gene: TRBV7-9; clone size: NA; J gene: TRBJ2-1; D gene: TRBD2; CDR3 DNA: TGTGCCAGCAGACTAGCGGACAATGAGCAGTTCTTC; CDR3 protein: CASRLADNEQFF
V gene: TRBV6-5; clone size: NA; J gene: TRBJ1-1; D gene: NA; CDR3 DNA: TGTGCCAGCAGTTGGAGGGCAGCGGTACCAAATGAAGCTTTCTTT; CDR3 protein: CASSWRAAVPNEAFF
V gene: TRBV6-5; clone size: few; J gene: TRBJ2-2; D gene: NA; CDR3 DNA: TGTGCCAGCAGTTTATCCCGGACCGGGGAGCTGTTTTTT; CDR3 protein: CASSLSRTGELFF
V gene: TRBV15; clone size: NA; J gene: TRBJ1-2; D gene: NA; CDR3 DNA: TGTGCCACCAGCCTCTTGGGCAGTTCCTGGGGCTACACCTTC; CDR3 protein: CATSLLGSSWGYTF
V gene: TRBV19; clone size: NA; J gene: TRBJ2-2; D gene: TRBD2; CDR3 DNA: TGTGCCACCAATACGGGACTAGCGGGCATGGGGGAGCTGTTTTTT; CDR3 protein: CATNTGLAGMGELFF
V gene: TRBV5-4; clone size: NA; J gene: TRBJ2-5; D gene: TRBD2; CDR3 DNA: TGTGCCAGCAGCTTCCGGGACTATAGTTTGGCGACCCAGTACTTC; CDR3 protein: CASSFRDYSLATQYF
V gene: TRBV14; clone size: NA; J gene: TRBJ2-7; D gene: NA; CDR3 DNA: TGTGCCAGCAGCCACGGACACGGGTATTCCTACGAGCAGTACTTC; CDR3 protein: CASSHGHGYSYEQYF
V gene: TRBV7-9; clone size: NA; J gene: TRBJ2-1; D gene: NA; CDR3 DNA: TGTGCCAGCAGCACCCCCAGCGGTAACTACTACAATGAGCAGTTCTTC; CDR3 protein: CASSTPSGNYYNEQFF
V gene: TRBV7-6; clone size: NA; J gene: TRBJ2-2; D gene: TRBD2; CDR3 DNA: TGTGCCAGCAGCCCTCAGACTAGCGGGAACACCGGGGAGCTGTTTTTT; CDR3 protein: CASSPQTSGNTGELFF
V gene: TRBV7-9; clone size: few; J gene: TRBJ1-1; D gene: NA; CDR3 DNA: TGTGCCAGCAGCTTCCTAACAGTGAACACTGAAGCTTTCTTT; CDR3 protein: CASSFLTVNTEAFF
V gene: TRBV4-1; clone size: NA; J gene: TRBJ1-3; D gene: NA; CDR3 DNA: TGCGCCAGCAGCCAACCCCTAAGGGGCTCTGGAAACACCATATATTTT; CDR3 protein: CASSQPLRGSGNTIYF
V gene: TRBV5-1; clone size: NA; J gene: TRBJ2-1; D gene: TRBD2; CDR3 DNA: TGCGCCAGCAGCTTACTAGCGGGAGGGGACAATGAGCAGTTCTTC; CDR3 protein: CASSLLAGGDNEQFF
V gene: TRBV5-1; clone size: NA; J gene: TRBJ2-2; D gene: TRBD2; CDR3 DNA: TGCGCCAGCAGCTTGAGTACTAGCGGGGGGAACACCGGGGAGCTGTTTTTT; CDR3 protein: CASSLSTSGGNTGELFF